This record covers a single T cell receptor beta chain. Reverse transcription of about 0.5 to 1 ug RNA was performed with random hexamers. Using its own MiXCR run on the immunoSEQ multiplex PCR reads, TCRdb lists one record per CDR3 protein. The sample lists about 57,000 distinct CDR3 sequences; just over 90% were seen once. The CDR3 is 12 residues long. CDR1 is MNHEY, CDR2 SVGAGI, per germline. Trimming took off 6 bases at V and 6 bases at J, with 10 bases between the two ends. The sample comes from a study of CD8 T cells in Susac syndrome. This sequence joins TRBV6-5 and TRBJ2-3, with a weak D call TRBD2 (5 bases). The TCR sequence derives from a human donor with multiple sclerosis. The sequencing sample was made of CD8+ T cells from PBMCs. The CDR3 sequence: CASRIRGDTQYF. In DNA form, the CDR3 reads TGTGCCAGCAGGATACGCGGGGATACGCAGTATTTT.